Shown below are 24 T cell receptor beta chains from a single sample sequenced in a study of beta chain features in type 1 diabetes (dated by TCRdb to between 2018 and 2020). Overall results and qualifications from the work: Type 1 diabetes patients showed a moderate but significant shortening of TCRB CDR3 length in all four CD4+ subsets.

No antigen has been identified for these receptors. The method was the immunoSEQ multiplex PCR assay. The High Capacity cDNA Reverse Transcription Kit was used to reverse transcribe all of the isolated RNA, meaning that expressed TCRB transcripts were what got sequenced. The source is immuneACCESS, and TCRdb retained only in-frame sequences with V and J called. Part of the clones is not carried over; for the studies checked, unresolved V genes explain less than half of this, and the remainder is unexplained. The sample table lists about 280,000 clones, approximately 16% of them with a count of one. The top ten constitute less than 0.02% of the sample. Sequencing used naive CD4+ T cells from blood. What the cell subset or site label conveys for this sample: true naive CD4+ T cells. These TCRs come from a man between 18 and 35 years old with type 1 diabetes.

This clone was picked up a small number of times. V is TRBV7-2 and J is TRBJ1-1; 9 positions match TRBD1. This CDR3 is built from 14 residues. Trimming at V came to 3 bases and at J to 4 bases, leaving 3 bases not matched to a gene. CDR1 and CDR2 from the germline V gene are SGHTA and FQGNSA. CDR3 coding DNA: TGTGCCAGCAGCTTGACAGGGGGGGTCACTGAAGCTTTCTTT. Protein: CASSLTGGVTEAFF.

CDR3 amino acids: CASSIRSSEETQYF. CDR3 coding DNA: TGTGCCAGCAGCATTCGGAGCAGCGAAGAGACCCAGTACTTC. The chain employs TRBV21-1 and TRBJ2-5; the table gives TRBD2 as D, unverified against the DNA. TRBV21-1 is reported as a pseudogene. This CDR3 is built from 14 residues.

The chain carries TRBV6-1 and TRBJ2-4; D perhaps matches TRBD1 (7 bases). The germline CDR1 and CDR2 sequences are MNHNS and SASEGT. Deletions cut 6 bases from V and 6 bases from J, with 15 bases between. The CDR3 runs 14 residues. The CDR3 region has the DNA TGTGCCAGCAGACCTGCGGGACAGATAAACATTCAGTACTTC. Translation: CASRPAGQINIQYF.

This chain's CDR3 is CASSASGGTQYF. Here the CDR3 DNA reads TGTGCCAGCAGTGCAAGCGGTGGTACGCAGTATTTT. V gene TRBV2 combines with J gene TRBJ2-3; maybe TRBD2 (5 bases). This CDR3 is built from 12 residues. Germline V CDR1 and CDR2: SNHLY, FYNNEI. The V end lost 4 bases, the J end lost 8 bases, and 10 bases lay between the germline ends.

The chain couples TRBV28 to TRBJ2-7, with D possibly TRBD1 on 6 matching bases. Germline V gene data show CDR1 as MDHEN and CDR2 as SYDVKM. The CDR3 is 13 residues long. Trimming cost V 6 bases and J 4 bases, with 13 bases left between them. The CDR3 sequence: CASSSRGFYEQYF. For the CDR3, the DNA is TGTGCCAGCAGCTCTAGGGGGTTTTACGAGCAGTACTTC.

This clone was detected a few times. The chain couples TRBV30 to TRBJ2-7, with TRBD1 as a possible D gene (5 bases). CDR3 length equals 12 residues. Trimming shortened V by 3 bases and J by 0 bases, and 6 bases separated the two germline ends. Germline CDR1 GTSNPN, CDR2 SVGIG (reference sequence). CDR3 region: CAWRGASYEQYF. The CDR3 DNA reads as TGTGCCTGGAGAGGGGCCTCCTACGAGCAGTACTTC.

The chain employs TRBV7-2 and TRBJ2-7; D may be TRBD1 (5 bases). CDR3 length equals 14 residues. Germline V gives CDR1 SGHTA, CDR2 FQGNSA. The V end was cut by 6 bases, the J end by 0 bases, with 12 bases between. CDR3 in amino acids: CASRDRPSSYEQYF. The CDR3 nucleotides read TGTGCCAGCAGAGACAGACCTAGCTCCTACGAGCAGTACTTC. The variable domain in full, completed from reference TRBV7-2 and TRBJ2-7, reads GAGVSQSPSNKVTEKGKDVELRCDPISGHTALYWYRQSLGQGLEFLIYFQGNSAPDKSGLPSDRFSAERTGGSVSTLTIQRTQQEDSAVYLCASRDRPSSYEQYFGPGTRLTVT.

This clone was observed a handful of times. The chain has TRBV11-3 and TRBJ1-1; D may be TRBD1 (6 bases). Trimming cost V 3 bases and J 7 bases, with 12 bases left between them. The germline V gene encodes CDR1 SGHNT and CDR2 YENEEA. This CDR3 comprises 13 residues. CDR3 nucleotide sequence: TGTGCCAGCAGCTTGAGTGAAGGGGGTGAAGCTTTCTTT. Amino acid sequence: CASSLSEGGEAFF.

The chain uses TRBV7-9 and TRBJ2-7; 9 nucleotides agree with TRBD1. CDR1 and CDR2 from the germline V gene are SEHNR and FQNEAQ (reference sequence). V lost 6 bases, J lost 3 bases, and 6 bases stayed unmatched. The CDR3 covers 14 residues. This chain's CDR3 is CASRKTTGGYEQYF. CDR3 DNA sequence: TGTGCCAGCAGGAAGACGACAGGGGGCTACGAGCAGTACTTC.

This clone was detected only a few times. The genes are TRBV19 and TRBJ2-1, with D possibly TRBD1 on 6 matching bases. This CDR3 is 15 amino acids long. Germline V gene data show CDR1 as LNHDA and CDR2 as SQIVND (reference sequence). The V end was cut by 4 bases, the J end by 0 bases, with 10 bases between. CDR3 DNA: TGTGCCAGTAGTAGGACAGCCCGCTCCTACAATGAGCAGTTCTTC. Translated: CASSRTARSYNEQFF.

This clone was seen a handful of times. This chain links TRBV6-6 with TRBJ2-3; a possible D gene is TRBD1 (6 bases). The CDR3 contains 13 residues. CDR1 is MNHNY, CDR2 SVGAGI, per germline (reference sequence). V shed 6 bases and J shed 3 bases, with 10 bases lying between them. Written as DNA, the CDR3 is TGTGCCAGCAGGGGACATGTTACAGATACGCAGTATTTT. Encoded protein: CASRGHVTDTQYF.

The rearrangement joins TRBV6-5 to TRBJ1-6; 7 nucleotides line up with TRBD1. Germline V gene data show CDR1 as MNHEY and CDR2 as SVGAGI. The CDR3 runs 14 residues. Unmatched junction bases numbered 4, after V lost 5 bases and J lost 6 bases. In nucleotides, the CDR3 is TGTGCCAGCAGTCGCGGGACAGTTAATTCACCCCTCCACTTT. As protein: CASSRGTVNSPLHF.

This clone was seen a few times. This chain joins TRBV20-1 and TRBJ2-3, with D uncertain. Trimming took 7 bases from V and 0 from J, leaving 5 bases between them. Germline-derived CDR1 and CDR2 are DFQATT and SNEGSKA (reference sequence). CDR3 size: 11 residues. The CDR3 DNA sequence: TGCAGTGAGCTTAGCACAGATACGCAGTATTTT. Protein product: CSELSTDTQYF.

CDR3 DNA sequence: TGTGCCAGCAGTAACCTAGCGGTTCCTCGGGATACGCAGTATTTT. Translation gives CASSNLAVPRDTQYF. The chain uses TRBV5-6 and TRBJ2-3; 7 bases fit TRBD2. V gave up 5 bases and J gave up 6 bases; unmatched junction bases: 12. Germline loops: CDR1 SGHDT, CDR2 YYEEEE. The length of the CDR3 is 15 residues.

There are a few counts of this clone. The rearrangement joins TRBV7-2 to TRBJ1-5, with TRBD1 matching over 8 bases. This CDR3 is built from 16 residues. V shed 4 bases and J 2 bases; nucleotides not matched to a gene: 7. Germline assignment: CDR1 SGHTA and CDR2 FQGNSA. This CDR3 reads CASSSLLGQGNQPQHF. Written as DNA, the CDR3 is TGTGCCAGCAGCTCCTTATTGGGACAGGGCAATCAGCCCCAGCATTTT.

This clone was observed a handful of times. The rearrangement joins TRBV5-1 to TRBJ1-6; D possibly corresponds to TRBD1 (6 bases). The germline gives CDR1 SGHRS, CDR2 YFSETQ. There are 14 residues in the CDR3. V was shortened by 4 bases and J by 5 bases, with 10 bases between the two germline ends. For the CDR3, the DNA is TGCGCCAGCAGCCTCAAGGGGGATAATTCACCCCTCCACTTT. Residues: CASSLKGDNSPLHF.

The chain joins TRBV11-2 to TRBJ2-7, with 8 bases aligning to TRBD1. The CDR3 has 15 amino acids. The V gene's germline CDR1 is SGHAT and CDR2 FQNNGV. J was trimmed by 5 bases and V by 4 bases; bases with no gene match: 10. The CDR3 coding sequence is TGTGCCAGCAGCTCTACACCGACAGGGGAGCACGAGCAGTACTTC. Translation: CASSSTPTGEHEQYF.

This clone has a handful of counts. The chain employs TRBV10-3 and TRBJ1-1; 9 positions match TRBD1. The V gene end was trimmed by 7 bases and the J gene end by 11 bases; junction bases not matched to a gene: 17. The germline V gene encodes CDR1 ENHRY and CDR2 SYGVKD. The CDR3 is made up of 15 amino acids. The CDR3 DNA sequence: TGTGCCATCACCCCCGGGACAGGGTCTCCTACTTCTGCTTTCTTT. It yields the protein CAITPGTGSPTSAFF.

Regarding this clone: This CDR3 is also generated by other DNA sequences in the sample. CDR3 region: CASSVRGVSTDTQYF. The CDR3 DNA follows: TGTGCCAGCAGCGTACGGGGGGTAAGCACAGATACGCAGTATTTT. This rearrangement joins TRBV9 to TRBJ2-3, with 7 bases aligning to TRBD2. V lost 1 base and J lost 0; bases outside the gene matches: 2. The CDR3 runs 15 residues. Germline CDR1 is SGDLS and CDR2 is YYNGEE.

This chain connects TRBV15 to TRBJ1-5, with TRBD1 matching over 12 bases. J gave up 5 bases and V 1 base, and 9 bases lay outside the gene matches. The CDR3 sequence is 18 residues long. The V gene's germline CDR1 is LNHNV and CDR2 YYDKDF (reference sequence). The CDR3 sequence is CATSRAGTGGASDQPQHF. The CDR3 nucleotides read TGTGCCACCAGCAGAGCCGGGACAGGGGGCGCGTCGGATCAGCCCCAGCATTTT.

This clone appeared a few times. The chain uses TRBV30 and TRBJ2-6; 8 bases fit TRBD2. V trimming: 2 bases; J trimming: 1 base; junction bases outside the gene matches: 10. This CDR3 has 18 amino acids. Per germline, CDR1 GTSNPN and CDR2 SVGIG (reference sequence). The CDR3 here is CAWSPIAGGLSGANVLTF. Here the CDR3 DNA reads TGTGCCTGGAGTCCCATCGCGGGGGGTCTGTCTGGGGCCAACGTCCTGACTTTC.

The gene calls are TRBV7-2 and TRBJ2-7; perhaps TRBD1 as D (5 bases). The germline gives CDR1 SGHTA, CDR2 FQGNSA. V lost 2 bases, J lost 1 base, and 15 bases lay in between. The CDR3 runs 16 residues. The CDR3 here is CASSLFRGGASYEQYF. In nucleotides, the CDR3 is TGTGCCAGCAGCTTATTCCGAGGTGGGGCTTCCTACGAGCAGTACTTC.

This clone has only a few counts. The chain employs TRBV2 and TRBJ1-5; D unclear. Per the germline V gene, CDR1 is SNHLY and CDR2 is FYNNEI. This CDR3 comprises 14 residues. Trimming shortened V by 1 base and J by 5 bases, and 9 bases separated the two germline ends. The CDR3 protein is CASSEVRADQPQHF. DNA for the CDR3: TGTGCCAGCAGTGAAGTGAGGGCGGATCAGCCCCAGCATTTT.

The chain joins TRBV19 to TRBJ1-1; the D is unclear. V lost 6 bases and J lost 8, with 10 bases in between. The CDR3 length is 11 residues. Looked up from germline, CDR1 is LNHDA and CDR2 is SQIVND (reference sequence). This CDR3 reads CASSPGWEAFF. In DNA, the CDR3 is TGTGCCAGTAGCCCGGGGTGGGAAGCTTTCTTT.